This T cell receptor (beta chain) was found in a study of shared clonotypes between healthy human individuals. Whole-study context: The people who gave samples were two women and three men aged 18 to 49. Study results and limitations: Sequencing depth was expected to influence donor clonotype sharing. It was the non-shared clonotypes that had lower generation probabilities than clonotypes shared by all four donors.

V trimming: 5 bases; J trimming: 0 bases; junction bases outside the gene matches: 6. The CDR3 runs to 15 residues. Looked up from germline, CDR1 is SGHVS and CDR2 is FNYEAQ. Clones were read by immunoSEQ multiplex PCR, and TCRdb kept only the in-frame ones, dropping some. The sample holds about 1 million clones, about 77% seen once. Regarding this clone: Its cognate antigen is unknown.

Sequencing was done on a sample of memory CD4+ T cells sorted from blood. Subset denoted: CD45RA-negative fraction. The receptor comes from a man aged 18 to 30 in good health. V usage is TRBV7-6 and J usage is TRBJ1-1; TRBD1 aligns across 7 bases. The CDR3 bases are TGTGCCAGCAGCCCGCGGACAGGCATGAACACTGAAGCTTTCTTT. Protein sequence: CASSPRTGMNTEAFF.